The source of this TCR beta chain is a study of post-analysis software for immune sequencing data. On the study more broadly: The disease courses covered relapsing-remitting, secondary progressive and progressive-relapsing multiple sclerosis.

Concerning this clonotype itself: Its antigen is currently unknown.

The germline CDR1 and CDR2 sequences are MGHRA and YSYEKL. The CDR3 totals 16 residues. After removal of 0 bases from V and 3 bases from J, the junction contained 7 bases not matched to a gene. Carried by the TCR beta cDNA libraries were unique molecular identifiers. From roughly 1 to 10 million T cells, roughly 530,000 cDNA molecules were obtained. TCRdb itself ran the PCR reads through MiXCR, one entry per CDR3 protein. The sample yields around 400,000 distinct CDR3 sequences, less than 40% seen once. Whole-study results and caveats: Batch-matched samples strongly co-clustered by F measure. Diversity measured as normalized Chao1 was significantly lower in multiple sclerosis patients than in controls. In patients, TRBV5-6, TRBV5-1 and TRBV20-1 belonged to four or five TRBV segments found more frequently than in controls.

Specimen: blood. The chain joins TRBV4-1 to TRBJ2-7, with 8 nucleotides matching TRBD1. The clonotype originates from a girl between 5 and 17 years old with multiple sclerosis. The CDR3 DNA sequence: TGCGCCAGCAGCCAAGATCAGGGGGCGAATCTCTACGAGCAGTACTTC. Protein: CASSQDQGANLYEQYF.